The clone carrying this T cell receptor (beta chain) was detected only a few times. TCRdb re-called the RACE reads with MiXCR, one entry per CDR3 protein. Here the sample spans about 34,000 distinct CDR3 sequences, around 6.4% being singletons. The data were taken from a study of human T cells and chemical hapten exposure. V lost 5 bases and J 9 bases, leaving 11 bases between the germline ends. CDR3 size: 12 residues. From germline, CDR1 is SGHTA and CDR2 FQGNSA. Noted time point: patch test 1, 2 weeks after DPC sensitization. Treatment given: therapeutic diphenylcyclopropenone sensitization with weekly scalp DPC. RNA extraction used unfractionated whole blood as the source of total RNA.

This TCR derives from a woman under 40 with alopecia areata. Some clones in this sample may be carry-over from other donors' samples. This sample comprised whole blood, obtained in connection with sensitization to the hapten diphenylcyclopropenone (DPC). The chain links TRBV7-2 to TRBJ2-1; D is undetermined. CDR3 amino acids: CASSLGVGEQFF. In DNA, the CDR3 is TGTGCCAGCAGCCTTGGAGTTGGTGAGCAGTTCTTC.